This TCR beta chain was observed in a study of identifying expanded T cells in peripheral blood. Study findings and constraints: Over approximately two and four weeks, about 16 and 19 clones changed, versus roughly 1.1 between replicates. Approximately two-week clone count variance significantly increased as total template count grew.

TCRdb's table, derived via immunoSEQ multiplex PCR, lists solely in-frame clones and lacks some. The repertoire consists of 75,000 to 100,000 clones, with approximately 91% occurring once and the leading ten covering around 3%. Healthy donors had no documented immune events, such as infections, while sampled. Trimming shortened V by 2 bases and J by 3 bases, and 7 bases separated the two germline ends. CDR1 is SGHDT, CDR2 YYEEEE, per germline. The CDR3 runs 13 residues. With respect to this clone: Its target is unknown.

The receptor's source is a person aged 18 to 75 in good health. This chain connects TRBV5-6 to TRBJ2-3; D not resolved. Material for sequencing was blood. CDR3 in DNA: TGTGCCAGCAGCTTTCCCAATACAGATACGCAGTATTTT. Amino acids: CASSFPNTDTQYF. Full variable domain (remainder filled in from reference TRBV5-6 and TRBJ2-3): DAGVTQSPTHLIKTRGQQVTLRCSPKSGHDTVSWYQQALGQGPQFIFQYYEEEERQRGNFPDRFSGHQFPNYSSELNVNALLLGDSALYLCASSFPNTDTQYFGPGTRLTVL.